This T cell receptor (beta chain) was sequenced in a study of control samples from healthy donors and cancer patients. This CDR3 contains 13 residues. Germline CDR1 is SNHLY and CDR2 is FYNNEI. The V segment lost 3 bases and the J segment 11 bases; nucleotides outside the gene matches: 4. Method: immunoSEQ multiplex PCR; TCRdb's copy keeps in-frame clones and lacks some. This table has roughly 220,000 clones, 85% to 95% appearing once. Source material: blood. The receptor was derived from a man aged 50-59 years in good health. The V gene is TRBV2, the J gene TRBJ2-1, with TRBD2 matching 10 bases. The CDR3 nucleotides read TGTGCCAGCAGTGAGCGACTAGCGGGTCAGCAGTTCTTC. Translated: CASSERLAGQQFF.